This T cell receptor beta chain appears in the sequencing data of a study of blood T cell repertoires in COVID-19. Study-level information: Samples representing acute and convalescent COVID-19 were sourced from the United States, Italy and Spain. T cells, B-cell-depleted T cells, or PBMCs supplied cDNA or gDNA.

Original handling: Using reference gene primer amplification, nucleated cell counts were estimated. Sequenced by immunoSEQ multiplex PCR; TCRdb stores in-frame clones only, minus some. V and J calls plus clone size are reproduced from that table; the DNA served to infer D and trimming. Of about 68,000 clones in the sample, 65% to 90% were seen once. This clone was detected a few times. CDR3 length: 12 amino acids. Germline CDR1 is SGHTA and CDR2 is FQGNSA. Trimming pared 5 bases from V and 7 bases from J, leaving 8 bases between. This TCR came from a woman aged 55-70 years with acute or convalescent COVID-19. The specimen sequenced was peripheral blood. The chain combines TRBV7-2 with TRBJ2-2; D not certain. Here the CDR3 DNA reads TGTGCCAGCAGCACGTCGGTCGGGGAGCTGTTTTTT. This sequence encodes CASSTSVGELFF. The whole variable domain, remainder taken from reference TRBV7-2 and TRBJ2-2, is GAGVSQSPSNKVTEKGKDVELRCDPISGHTALYWYRQSLGQGLEFLIYFQGNSAPDKSGLPSDRFSAERTGGSVSTLTIQRTQQEDSAVYLCASSTSVGELFFGEGSRLTVL.